One and the same sample provided the 8 T cell receptor beta chains below, sequenced in a study of cytomegalovirus exposure and HLA in healthy donors. Both 60 Vbeta primers and 13 Jbeta primers went into the PCR. This table comes from immunoSEQ multiplex PCR, and its TCRdb copy is limited to in-frame clones, with some not included. Its table records 100,000 to 150,000 clones. The specimen was PBMCs. Receptor source: a man in his forties or fifties in good health and CMV-seronegative.

The CDR3 coding sequence is TGTGCCAGCGGAGACAGGGTACGCTATGGCTACACCTTC. It encodes CASGDRVRYGYTF. The J gene is TRBJ1-2, the V gene TRBV2, with TRBD1 matching 7 bases. Per germline, CDR1 SNHLY and CDR2 FYNNEI. The J segment lost 4 bases and the V segment lost 8 bases, leaving 7 bases of the junction unmatched. The CDR3 is 13 amino acids.

V gene TRBV7-5 combines with J gene TRBJ2-4; TRBD1 reflects the table's D call only, with no check against the DNA. TRBV7-5 corresponds to a pseudogene. The CDR3 length is 16 residues. This CDR3 reads CARSPDSHPAKNIQYF. In DNA form, the CDR3 reads TGTGCCAGAAGCCCCGACAGTCACCCAGCCAAAAACATTCAGTACTTC.

The chain links TRBV11-3 to TRBJ2-1; D uncertain. Trimming removed 5 bases from V and 8 bases from J, with 19 bases in between. CDR3 length equals 15 residues. The germline V gene encodes CDR1 SGHNT and CDR2 YENEEA. CDR3: CASSRLGLVSDEQFF. The CDR3, as DNA: TGTGCCAGCAGCCGCCTTGGGTTGGTAAGCGATGAGCAGTTCTTC. The variable domain in full, completed from reference TRBV11-3 and TRBJ2-1, reads EAGVVQSPRYKIIEKKQPVAFWCNPISGHNTLYWYLQNLGQGPELLIRYENEEAVDDSQLPKDRFSAERLKGVDSTLKIQPAELGDSAVYLCASSRLGLVSDEQFFGPGTRLTVL.

The chain is built from TRBV7-8 and TRBJ2-1; the match to TRBD2 covers 8 bases. With V trimmed by 5 bases and J by 8 bases, 14 bases remained unmatched. The length of the CDR3 is 16 residues. Germline V CDR1 and CDR2: SGHVS, FQNEAQ. The CDR3 spells CASSPGGGGPHYEQFF. The CDR3 DNA sequence: TGTGCCAGCAGCCCGGGGGGGGGAGGGCCACATTATGAGCAGTTCTTC.

CDR3 residues: CASSYRVPYEQYF. CDR3 in DNA: TGTGCCAGCAGTTACAGGGTACCCTACGAGCAGTACTTC. This chain uses TRBV7-8 with TRBJ2-7; a possible D gene is TRBD1 (6 bases). Trimming pared 6 bases from V and 2 bases from J, leaving 11 bases between. The CDR3 has 13 amino acids. Looked up from germline, CDR1 is SGHVS and CDR2 is FQNEAQ.

Turning to this clone: The limits of the CDR3 on the DNA are not certain, so only TCRdb's listed CDR3 is given. The chain joins TRBV4-3 to TRBJ1-2; the DNA was not compared with TRBD1, the D call given in the table. The CDR3 is 15 amino acids long, termini counted. From germline, CDR1 is LGHNA and CDR2 YSLEER. The CDR3: CASSQELAFGDGYTF.

V and J are TRBV9 and TRBJ1-3; D gene ambiguous. Germline V lookup: CDR1 SGDLS, CDR2 YYNGEE. The length of the CDR3 is 12 residues. Between the trimmed V and J ends, which lost 4 bases and 4 bases, there was a span of 6 bases. CDR3: CASSRRGNTIYF. The CDR3 region has the DNA TGTGCCAGCAGCAGGAGAGGAAACACCATATATTTT.

This chain connects TRBV7-9 to TRBJ1-2; 8 bases fit TRBD1. Germline V gene lookup returns CDR1 SEHNR and CDR2 FQNEAQ (reference sequence). The CDR3 totals 13 residues. After removal of 5 bases from V and 7 bases from J, the junction contained 6 bases not matched to a gene. The CDR3 DNA reads as TGTGCCAGCAGCACACAGGGGGTAATTGGCTACACCTTC. Protein sequence: CASSTQGVIGYTF.